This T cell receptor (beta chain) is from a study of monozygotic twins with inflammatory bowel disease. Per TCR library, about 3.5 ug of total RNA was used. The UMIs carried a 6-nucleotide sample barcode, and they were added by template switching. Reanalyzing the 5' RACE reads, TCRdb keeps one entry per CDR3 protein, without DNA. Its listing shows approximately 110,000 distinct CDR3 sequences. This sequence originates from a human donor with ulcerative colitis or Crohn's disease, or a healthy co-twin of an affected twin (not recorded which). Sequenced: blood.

This chain's CDR3 is CASKDRGITDTQYF. The chain joins TRBV5-1 to TRBJ2-3; TCRdb selects TRBD1, and the lack of DNA leaves this call unchecked. This CDR3 region has 14 residues. Germline CDR1 SGHRS, CDR2 YFSETQ.